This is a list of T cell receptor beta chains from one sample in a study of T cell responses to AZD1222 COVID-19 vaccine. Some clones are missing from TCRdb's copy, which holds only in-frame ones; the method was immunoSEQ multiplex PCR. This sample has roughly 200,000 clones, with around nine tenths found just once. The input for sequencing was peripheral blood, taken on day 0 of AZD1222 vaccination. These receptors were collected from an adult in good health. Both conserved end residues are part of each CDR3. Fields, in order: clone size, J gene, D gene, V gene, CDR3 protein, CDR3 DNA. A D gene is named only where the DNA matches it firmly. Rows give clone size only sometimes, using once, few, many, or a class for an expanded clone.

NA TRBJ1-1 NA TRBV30 CAWALQVGTEAFF TGTGCCTGGGCCTTACAGGTAGGCACTGAAGCTTTCTTT
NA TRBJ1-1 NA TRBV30 CCVAEAFF TGTTGTGTCGCTGAAGCTTTCTTT
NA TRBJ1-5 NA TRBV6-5 CASSPSGYSNQPQHF TGTGCCAGCAGCCCATCAGGGTATAGCAATCAGCCCCAGCATTTT
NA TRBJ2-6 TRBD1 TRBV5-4 CASTQQGSGANVLTF TGTGCCAGCACTCAACAGGGGTCTGGGGCCAACGTCCTGACTTTC
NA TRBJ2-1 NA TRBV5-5 CASSWTPRHEQFF TGTGCCAGCAGCTGGACACCCAGGCATGAGCAGTTCTTC
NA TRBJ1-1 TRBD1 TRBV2 CASSPLGQGYTEAFF TGTGCCAGCAGTCCCCTGGGACAGGGGTACACTGAAGCTTTCTTT
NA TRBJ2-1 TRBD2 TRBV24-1 CATSDYAGVSGNEQFF TGTGCCACCAGTGATTATGCGGGGGTAAGTGGCAATGAGCAGTTCTTC
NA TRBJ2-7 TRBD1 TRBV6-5 CASSPQDRATYEQYF TGTGCCAGCAGTCCCCAAGACAGGGCCACATACGAGCAGTACTTC
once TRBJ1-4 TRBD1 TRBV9 CASSAGQATNEKLFF TGTGCCAGCAGCGCGGGACAGGCAACTAATGAAAAACTGTTTTTT
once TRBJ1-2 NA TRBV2 CASSGNHYGYTF TGTGCCAGCAGTGGGAACCACTATGGCTACACCTTC
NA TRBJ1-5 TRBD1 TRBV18 CASSPQGAGNQPQHF TGTGCCAGCTCACCACAGGGGGCAGGCAATCAGCCCCAGCATTTT
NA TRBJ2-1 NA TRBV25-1 CASSETGRGDKFF TGTGCCAGCAGTGAAACGGGTCGGGGAGATAAGTTCTTC
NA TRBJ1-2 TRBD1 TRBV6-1 CASSSTGNYGYTF TGTGCCAGCAGTTCGACAGGGAACTATGGCTACACCTTC
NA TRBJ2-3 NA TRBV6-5 CASSYSKGDTQYF TGTGCCAGCAGTTACTCTAAGGGGGATACGCAGTATTTT
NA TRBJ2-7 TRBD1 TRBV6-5 CASSRNRDRLYEQYF TGTGCCAGCAGTCGAAACCGGGACAGGTTGTACGAGCAGTACTTC
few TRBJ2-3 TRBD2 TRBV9 CASSVVAILAGGPVDTQYF TGTGCCAGCAGCGTAGTAGCCATTCTAGCGGGGGGGCCAGTGGATACGCAGTATTTT
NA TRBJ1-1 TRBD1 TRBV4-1 CASSHFAGTGRTEAFF TGCGCCAGCAGCCATTTCGCCGGGACAGGGCGAACTGAAGCTTTCTTT
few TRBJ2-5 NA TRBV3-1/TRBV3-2 CASSQDGLASETQYF TGTGCCAGCAGCCAAGATGGGCTAGCTTCGGAGACCCAGTACTTC
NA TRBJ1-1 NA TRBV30 CAWTHNMNTEAFF TGTGCCTGGACCCACAACATGAACACTGAAGCTTTCTTT
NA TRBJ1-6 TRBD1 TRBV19 CASSTTGGRAPLHF TGTGCCAGTAGTACCACAGGGGGGCGTGCACCCCTCCACTTT
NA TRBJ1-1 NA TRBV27 CASRKLEATTEAFF TGTGCCAGTAGGAAATTGGAAGCCACCACTGAAGCTTTCTTT
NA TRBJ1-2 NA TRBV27 CASSSLGSYGYTF TGTGCCAGCAGTTCCCTGGGGAGCTATGGCTACACCTTC
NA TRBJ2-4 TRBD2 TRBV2 CASSGREGNIQYF TGTGCCAGCAGTGGGCGGGAGGGGAACATTCAGTACTTC
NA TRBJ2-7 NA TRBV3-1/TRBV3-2 CASSQLGREYEQYF TGTGCCAGCAGCCAACTCGGTCGGGAATACGAGCAGTACTTC
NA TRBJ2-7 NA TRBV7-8 CASRVDLGQSYEQYF TGTGCCAGCAGAGTCGATTTGGGGCAGTCCTACGAGCAGTACTTC
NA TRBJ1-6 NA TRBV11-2 CASSLGWGRALHF TGTGCCAGCAGCTTAGGGTGGGGCAGAGCCCTCCACTTT
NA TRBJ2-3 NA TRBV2 CASIRGSKGSDTQYF TGTGCCAGCATTCGGGGCTCTAAAGGGTCAGATACGCAGTATTTT
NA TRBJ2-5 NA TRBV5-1 CASSLAGDGGRETQYF TGCGCCAGCAGCTTGGCAGGGGACGGGGGTAGAGAGACCCAGTACTTC
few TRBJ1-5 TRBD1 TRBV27 CASSLLGGAGGNQPQHF TGTGCCAGCAGTTTATTGGGGGGGGCAGGGGGTAATCAGCCCCAGCATTTT
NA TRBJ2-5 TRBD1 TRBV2 CASSEAEGTGGPQETQYF TGTGCCAGCAGTGAAGCAGAGGGGACAGGGGGTCCCCAAGAGACCCAGTACTTC
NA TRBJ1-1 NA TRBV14 CASSREQVSEAFF TGTGCCAGCAGCCGAGAACAGGTATCTGAAGCTTTCTTT
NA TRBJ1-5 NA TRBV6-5 CASRPRGSPYQPQHF TGTGCCAGCAGACCTAGGGGGTCCCCGTATCAGCCCCAGCATTTT
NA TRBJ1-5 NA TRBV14 CASSQGGGSNQPQHF TGTGCCAGCAGCCAAGGGGGGGGTAGCAATCAGCCCCAGCATTTT
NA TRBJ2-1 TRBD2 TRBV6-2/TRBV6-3 CASSYELAGPGGNEQFF TGTGCCAGCAGTTACGAACTAGCGGGGCCCGGGGGCAATGAGCAGTTCTTC
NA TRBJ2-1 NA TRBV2 CASSEGPGETGRTYNEQFF TGTGCCAGCAGTGAGGGCCCCGGGGAGACAGGGAGGACCTACAATGAGCAGTTCTTC
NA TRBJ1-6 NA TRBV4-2 CASSHPDSYNSPLHF TGTGCCAGCAGCCACCCGGACAGCTATAATTCACCCCTCCACTTT
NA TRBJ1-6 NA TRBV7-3 CASSLSGQSNSPLHF TGTGCCAGCAGCTTATCGGGACAAAGTAATTCACCCCTCCACTTT
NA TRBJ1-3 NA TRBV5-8 CASTIAASRSGNTIYF TGTGCCAGCACAATTGCGGCCTCCCGCTCTGGAAACACCATATATTTT
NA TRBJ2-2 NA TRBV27 CASRQVWRGHTGELFF TGTGCCAGCAGACAGGTTTGGAGGGGTCACACCGGGGAGCTGTTTTTT
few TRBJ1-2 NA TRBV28 CASSLPPAQNYGYTF TGTGCCAGCAGTCTACCACCGGCACAGAACTATGGCTACACCTTC
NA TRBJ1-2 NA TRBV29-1 CSSYGTQYGYTF TGCAGCTCCTACGGGACGCAATATGGCTACACCTTC